The 10 T cell receptor beta chains presented below share a single source sample, sequenced in a study of lymphopenia after photon versus proton radiotherapy. Method: immunoSEQ multiplex PCR; TCRdb's copy keeps in-frame clones and lacks some. The data show roughly 15,000 clones, approximately 90% seen once. The sample consisted of peripheral blood, taken from a patient treated with proton-based radiotherapy. The origin of the receptors is a man between 65 and 85 years old with pancreatic cancer.

This clone has just one count. Sequence at one end of the junction differs from germline and may be a read error. V gene TRBV6-6 combines with J gene TRBJ2-7; D is unresolved. The germline V gene encodes CDR1 MNHNY and CDR2 SVGAGI (reference sequence). This CDR3 has 10 amino acids. CDR3 in amino acids: CASSSSEQYF. The CDR3 DNA is TGTGCCAGCAGTTCCTCCGAGCAGTACTTC.

The V gene is TRBV6-6, the J gene TRBJ2-7; D unclear. The ends were cut back, 2 bases at V and 7 bases at J, with 9 bases in the middle. This CDR3 is 12 amino acids long. CDR1 is MNHNY, CDR2 SVGAGI, per germline (reference sequence). The CDR3 bases are TGTGCCAGCAGTTACGGGCGTGGGGAGCAGTACTTC. Protein: CASSYGRGEQYF.

The rearrangement uses TRBV5-5 and TRBJ2-7; 7 bases fit TRBD2. The CDR3 runs 15 residues. V was clipped by 0 bases and J by 0 bases; unmatched bases: 3. Per germline, CDR1 SGHKS and CDR2 YYEKEE (reference sequence). The CDR3 loop is CASSLALAVSYEQYF. The DNA for the CDR3 is TGTGCCAGCAGCTTGGCTCTAGCGGTCTCCTACGAGCAGTACTTC.

The chain recombines TRBV6-5 with TRBJ2-7, with D possibly called TRBD1 or TRBD2 (6 bases each). In germline, CDR1 is MNHEY, CDR2 SVGAGI. CDR3 length: 15 amino acids. V was shortened by 2 bases and J by 3 bases, with 14 bases between the two germline ends. The CDR3 loop is CASSYDFRGHYEQYF. The CDR3 region has the DNA TGTGCCAGCAGTTACGACTTCCGGGGGCACTACGAGCAGTACTTC.

The chain couples TRBV7-8 to TRBJ2-3; D not certain. The CDR3 consists of 14 residues. Germline V gives CDR1 SGHVS, CDR2 FQNEAQ. Trimming pared 5 bases from V and 0 bases from J, leaving 9 bases between. The chain's CDR3 is CASSPATSTDTQYF. CDR3 bases: TGTGCCAGCAGCCCGGCTACCAGCACAGATACGCAGTATTTT.

The V call is TRBV5-4, the J call TRBJ2-5, with 16 positions matching TRBD2. Trimming took 4 bases from V and 2 from J; bases not matched to a gene: 2. The CDR3 runs 16 residues. CDR1 SGHNT and CDR2 YYREEE come from the germline V gene (reference sequence). The CDR3 DNA reads as TGTGCCAGCAGCCCGGGACTAGCGGGGGGGCAAGAGACCCAGTACTTC. It encodes CASSPGLAGGQETQYF.

The chain recombines TRBV10-1 with TRBJ2-7; the D is unclear. Germline lookup yields CDR1 WNHNN and CDR2 SYGVQD (reference sequence). Deletions cut 7 bases from V and 3 bases from J, with 16 bases between. There are 14 residues in the CDR3. CDR3 sequence (DNA): TGCGCCAGCATGGGCGGACCCCCTAACTACGAGCAGTACTTC. Its translation is CASMGGPPNYEQYF.

The chain employs TRBV27 and TRBJ2-7; 7 positions match TRBD1. The CDR3 is 15 residues long. Germline V gene lookup returns CDR1 MNHEY and CDR2 SMNVEV (reference sequence). J lost 5 bases, V lost 4 bases, and 11 bases had no gene match. The CDR3 DNA is TGTGCCAGCAGTTCACAGGGACAGTGGAGTGACGAGCAGTACTTC. Its protein product is CASSSQGQWSDEQYF.

This clone was counted between two and nine times. V gene TRBV18 combines with J gene TRBJ2-1, with no clear D. Germline values: CDR1 KGHSH, CDR2 LQKENI. The CDR3 is made up of 13 amino acids. The V end lost 3 bases, the J end lost 4 bases, and 7 bases lay between the germline ends. CDR3 loop: CASSPRPYNEQFF. For the CDR3, the DNA is TGTGCCAGCTCACCCAGACCTTACAATGAGCAGTTCTTC.

The J gene is TRBJ2-2, the V gene TRBV19, with TRBD1 identical over 7 bases. The CDR3 spans 14 residues. Germline-derived CDR1 and CDR2 are LNHDA and SQIVND (reference sequence). Trimming at V came to 7 bases and at J to 2 bases, leaving 4 bases not matched to a gene. The CDR3 loop is CASMGTANTGELFF. The DNA for the CDR3 is TGTGCCAGTATGGGGACAGCTAACACCGGGGAGCTGTTTTTT.